The T cell receptor (beta chain) described here comes from a study of monozygotic twins with inflammatory bowel disease (dated by TCRdb to 2018 to 2020). Looking at the study overall: In total, roughly 30 monozygotic twin pairs made up the full study: 19 Danish pairs, all IBD-discordant, plus nine German pairs, of which four were IBD-concordant and five were IBD-discordant. Within discordant pairs, disease-associated traits were sought mainly by comparing IBD patients with their genetically identical healthy co-twins. Each individual had, on average, about 151 000 unique TCRalpha sequences and 181 000 unique TCRbeta sequences available for analysis. Beyond this particular receptor, the publication reports: Compared with healthy twins, IBD patients shared fewer clonotypes with other individuals, and the difference was most pronounced in patients with signs of disease activity. Different T cell subtypes could not be distinguished in the analysis. No single strong signal or clonotype linked to IBD turned up in the results, so the idea that one exists was not supported. Because patients received different immunosuppressive treatments, the repertoires may have picked up extra background noise and variability between individuals. Repertoire similarity did not differ between concordant and discordant twins, which could be due to limited statistical power. Measured by the inverse Simpson index, TCRbeta repertoire diversity was lower in IBD patients than in their healthy co-twins.

About this clonotype: The specificity of this receptor is unknown.

A roughly 2.7 ml peripheral blood sample was drawn into PAXgene tubes per donor and stored at -80°C. Without T cell sorting, total RNA was isolated from whole blood using the PAXgene blood miRNA kit on an automated QIAcube. Peripheral blood from monozygotic twin pairs, either concordant or discordant for inflammatory bowel disease, underwent deep TCRalpha and TCRbeta repertoire profiling that used unique molecular barcoding. Smoking habits were recorded for all twin pairs, and each individual was classified as a current, former or never smoker. Libraries were constructed by 5' RACE. Preparation of each TCR library used approximately 3,500 ng of total RNA. For each sample, cDNA synthesis was carried out in eight separate reactions using SMARTScribe reverse transcriptase. Unique molecular identifiers containing a 6-nucleotide sample barcode were introduced through template switching during cDNA synthesis. Amplification of TCRalpha and TCRbeta cDNA involved two nested PCRs of approximately 16 and 9 cycles, and each PCR was followed by bead purification. Before amplification, the cDNA was treated with uracil DNA-glycosylase and purified using the QIAquick PCR purification kit. The second PCR added Illumina TruSeq-compatible adapters along with sample-specific barcodes. Library quality and concentration were checked on TapeStation and Qubit, and libraries were pooled at approximately 5 ng each. Pooled libraries were sequenced on an Illumina HiSeq2500 single-index Rapid Run with 2 x 100 bp reads and custom sequencing primers. In the authors' own workflow: MiGEC version 1.2.6 was used for UMI-based consensus assembly to correct PCR and sequencing errors. MiXCR version 2.1.1 handled V(D)J alignment, clonotype assembly and CDR3 extraction. To normalise gene usage, clonotype sharing and MAIT/NKT TCR abundance, the top 1000, 10 000 and 20 000 clonotypes in each sample were analysed. After downsampling to 27 000 UMIs, diversity was calculated as the inverse Simpson index using the vegan R package. Paired Mann-Whitney U tests on discordant twin pairs were used, with Benjamini-Hochberg multiple-testing correction. Through TCRdb reprocessing, the reads give one entry per CDR3 protein sequence; DNA is omitted. TCRdb's processing, not the study's, gives the V and J calls here. The sample's own table lists about 210,000 distinct CDR3 sequences. Less than 2% of the sample lies in the top ten.

The germline V gene specifies LGHNT as CDR1 and FRNRAP as CDR2. The CDR3 covers 15 residues, taking in both the cysteine and the phenylalanine. The record lacks a DNA sequence. The V and J genes are TRBV12-5 and TRBJ2-3; TCRdb's D call, TRBD1, is unchecked because there is no DNA. Sequencing input: blood. This TCR was recovered from a human donor with ulcerative colitis or Crohn's disease, or a healthy co-twin of an affected twin (not recorded which). The CDR3 in this case is CASGLVLGQTDTQYF.